The 22 T cell receptor beta chains below were found in one sample sequenced in a study of T cells in Graves' hyperthyroidism and ophthalmopathy. Amplified regions were TCR beta CDR3 sequences from RNA transcripts. The primer set for the first-round RT-PCR of the TCR CDR3 was HTBI. TCRdb re-derived calls from the multiplex PCR reads in MiXCR, one entry per CDR3 protein. The table includes about 300,000 distinct CDR3 sequences, roughly 19% detected once. The sample taken for sequencing was blood. The receptor set was obtained from a man between 50 and 59 years old with Graves' ophthalmopathy.

This clonotype was recorded at least ten times. The chain uses TRBV20-1 and TRBJ2-1; D is ambiguous. The CDR3 runs 11 residues. Deletions cut 8 bases from V and 6 bases from J, with 11 bases between. Germline values: CDR1 DFQATT, CDR2 SNEGSKA (reference sequence). Written as DNA, the CDR3 is TGCAGTCCAAGCCGTTCCAATGAGCAGTTCTTC. It is translated as CSPSRSNEQFF.

The chain is built from TRBV28 and TRBJ2-3; D is perhaps TRBD1 (5 bases). Germline V gene data show CDR1 as MDHEN and CDR2 as SYDVKM. The CDR3 loop spans 14 amino acids. Between the trimmed V and J ends, which lost 3 bases and 9 bases, there was a span of 16 bases. The CDR3 DNA sequence: TGTGCCAGCAGTTTGTTATCCAGGGCAGGGACGCAGTATTTT. Amino acid sequence: CASSLLSRAGTQYF.

In its sample, this clonotype was seen a few times. The chain is built from TRBV7-9 and TRBJ2-4, with D perhaps matching TRBD1 (5 bases). Germline V lookup: CDR1 SEHNR, CDR2 FQNEAQ (reference sequence). V lost 1 base, J lost 8 bases, and 18 bases lay in between. The CDR3 loop spans 16 amino acids. Here the CDR3 reads CASSLGSGLIGDIQYF. CDR3 DNA: TGTGCCAGCAGCTTAGGTTCAGGGTTGATAGGCGACATTCAGTACTTC.

This clonotype has ten or more counts. This sequence joins TRBV11-1 and TRBJ2-5, with D maybe TRBD2 (6 bases). V was trimmed by 4 bases and J by 5 bases, leaving 11 bases between them. Per germline, CDR1 SGHAT and CDR2 FQDESV (reference sequence). This CDR3 is 13 amino acids long. CDR3 in amino acids: CASSSGSGETQYF. CDR3 coding DNA: TGTGCCAGCAGCTCCGGAAGCGGGGAGACCCAGTACTTC.

The table lists this clonotype with a few counts. The chain carries TRBV6-1 and TRBJ1-1; D unresolved. The CDR3 sequence is 13 residues long. Germline values: CDR1 MNHNS, CDR2 SASEGT. Trimming left V 2 bases short and J 7 bases short, with 11 bases between. CDR3 sequence reads: CASSESLGVEAFF. The DNA of the CDR3 is TGTGCCAGCAGTGAATCATTGGGAGTTGAAGCTTTCTTT.

This chain connects TRBV28 to TRBJ2-7, with D perhaps TRBD2 (5 bases). The CDR3 runs to 13 residues. Per germline, CDR1 MDHEN and CDR2 SYDVKM. The V gene lost 7 bases and the J gene lost 5 bases, with 15 bases spanning the gap. CDR3 region: CASTSGSSHEQYF. CDR3 in DNA: TGTGCCAGCACAAGCGGCAGTTCCCACGAGCAGTACTTC.

The chain joins TRBV19 to TRBJ2-7, with 11 nucleotides matching TRBD2. This CDR3 spans 15 amino acids. Germline values: CDR1 LNHDA, CDR2 SQIVND (reference sequence). V dropped 4 bases and J dropped 0; count of bases not matched to a gene: 2. The CDR3 DNA is TGTGCCAGTAGTACTAGCGGGAGGAACTCCTACGAGCAGTACTTC. It yields the protein CASSTSGRNSYEQYF.

The rearrangement links TRBV28 to TRBJ1-2, with D unclear. This CDR3 is 12 amino acids long. V shed 2 bases and J shed 3 bases, with 4 bases lying between them. Looked up from germline, CDR1 is MDHEN and CDR2 is SYDVKM. In nucleotides, the CDR3 is TGTGCCAGCAGTTTAAGGGACTATGGCTACACCTTC. This translates into CASSLRDYGYTF.

V gene TRBV3-1 combines with J gene TRBJ1-5; 8 positions match TRBD1. Germline CDR1 LGHDT, CDR2 YNNKEL (reference sequence). The V gene end was trimmed by 0 bases and the J gene end by 6 bases; junction bases not matched to a gene: 4. CDR3 size: 15 residues. CDR3 sequence: CASSQDSGGGQPQHF. The CDR3 coding sequence is TGTGCCAGCAGCCAAGACTCAGGGGGCGGTCAGCCCCAGCATTTT.

A few counts support this clonotype. Given a much more abundant clone one base away, this may be a read error. The chain is built from TRBV11-1 and TRBJ1-1; D is unresolved. Germline V gene data show CDR1 as SGHAT and CDR2 as FQDESV (reference sequence). This CDR3 is built from 13 residues. V shed 4 bases and J shed 0 bases, with 6 bases lying between them. The CDR3 coding sequence is TGTGCCAGCAGCTCCCACCTGAACACTGAAGCTTTCTTT. Amino acids: CASSSHLNTEAFF. The entire variable domain, with the rest obtained from reference TRBV11-1 and TRBJ1-1, is as follows: EAEVAQSPRYKITEKSQAVAFWCDPISGHATLYWYRQILGQGPELLVQFQDESVVDDSQLPKDRFSAERLKGVDSTLKIQPAELGDSAMYLCASSSHLNTEAFFGQGTRLTVV.

This clonotype was recorded many times. The rearrangement uses TRBV27 and TRBJ1-6; D not resolved. This CDR3 region has 15 residues. Germline CDR1 MNHEY, CDR2 SMNVEV (reference sequence). V was pared by 8 bases and J by 0 bases, with 11 bases between. The CDR3 loop reads CASRSYDSYNSPLHF. As DNA, the CDR3 is TGTGCCAGCCGTTCTTACGACTCCTATAATTCACCCCTCCACTTT.

This clonotype has a single count. This sequence joins TRBV29-1 and TRBJ2-7; 11 bases align to TRBD2. The ends lost 6 bases at V and 7 bases at J; junction bases unmatched: 11. This CDR3 is built from 14 residues. From germline, CDR1 is SQVTM and CDR2 ANQGSEA. CDR3 sequence: CSVEKGSGRGEQYF. DNA of the CDR3: TGCAGCGTAGAAAAAGGTAGCGGGAGGGGTGAGCAGTACTTC.

This clonotype was seen at least ten times. The J gene is TRBJ1-1, the V gene TRBV5-1, with TRBD1 matching 8 bases. Germline CDR1 and CDR2: SGHRS and YFSETQ. J lost 2 bases, V lost 1 base, and 4 bases had no gene match. The CDR3 runs to 15 residues. Here the CDR3 DNA reads TGCGCCAGCAGCTTGTGGACAGGGACCAACACTGAAGCTTTCTTT. Its protein is CASSLWTGTNTEAFF.

This clonotype appeared many times. This chain links TRBV28 with TRBJ2-5; 7 bases map to TRBD1. From germline, CDR1 is MDHEN and CDR2 SYDVKM. V gave up 6 bases and J gave up 7 bases; unmatched junction bases: 17. This CDR3 is built from 16 residues. CDR3 coding DNA: TGTGCCAGCAGCGCCCCCATAACAGGGGTTGTCGGGACCCAGTACTTC. Amino acids: CASSAPITGVVGTQYF. Drawing the rest from reference TRBV28 and TRBJ2-5, the complete variable domain is DVKVTQSSRYLVKRTGEKVFLECVQDMDHENMFWYRQDPGLGLRLIYFSYDVKMKEKGDIPEGYSVSREKKERFSLILESASTNQTSMYLCASSAPITGVVGTQYFGPGTRLLVL.

This clonotype was seen a few times. One junction end disagrees with the germline gene, perhaps due to a read error. The chain employs TRBV30 and TRBJ1-2; 7 nucleotides line up with TRBD1. The CDR3 runs to 12 residues. Germline V gene data show CDR1 as GTSNPN and CDR2 as SVGIG (reference sequence). In DNA, the CDR3 is TGTGCCGGGAGAAACGGACAGGATGGCTACACCTTC. This gives the protein CAGRNGQDGYTF.

The chain recombines TRBV11-2 with TRBJ2-7; 9 nucleotides match TRBD1. This CDR3 spans 15 amino acids. J lost 4 bases, V lost 1 base, and 5 bases had no gene match. Germline V gene data show CDR1 as SGHAT and CDR2 as FQNNGV. DNA of the CDR3: TGTGCCAGCAGCTTAGTACAGGGGGCGATTTACGAGCAGTACTTC. This gives the protein CASSLVQGAIYEQYF. The full variable domain, in which reference TRBV11-2 and TRBJ2-7 provide the parts outside the CDR3, is EAGVAQSPRYKIIEKRQSVAFWCNPISGHATLYWYQQILGQGPKLLIQFQNNGVVDDSQLPKDRFSAERLKGVDSTLKIQPAKLEDSAVYLCASSLVQGAIYEQYFGPGTRLTVT.

This clonotype occurred many times. CDR3 DNA: TGTGCCAGCAGCCAAAGGGGCTGGGGCCTATATGAGCAGTTCTTC. Its protein is CASSQRGWGLYEQFF. The rearrangement uses TRBV3-1 and TRBJ2-1; a weak D match, TRBD1 (5 bases). The V gene lost 2 bases and the J gene lost 8 bases, with 16 bases spanning the gap. Germline V CDR1 and CDR2: LGHDT, YNNKEL (reference sequence). This CDR3 contains 15 residues.

A few counts support this clonotype. V and J are TRBV20-1 and TRBJ1-2, with a tentative D call TRBD1 (5 bases). Trimming removed 3 bases at V and 8 bases at J, with 7 bases between. The CDR3 is 10 amino acids. Germline V gene sequence: CDR1 DFQATT, CDR2 SNEGSKA (reference sequence). CDR3: CSASEGGYTF. The CDR3 DNA follows: TGCAGTGCTAGTGAGGGGGGCTACACCTTC.

This clonotype was seen ten or more times. DNA of the CDR3: TGTGCCAGCGGGAGGACAGGGGCCAACGAGCAGTACTTC. Amino acid sequence: CASGRTGANEQYF. This sequence joins TRBV4-2 and TRBJ2-7; 9 positions match TRBD1. The CDR3 runs to 13 residues. The V and J ends lost 8 bases and 5 bases, in that order; junction bases with no gene match: 7. CDR1 and CDR2 (germline): LGHNA, YNFKEQ.

This clonotype was observed many times. This chain connects TRBV5-1 to TRBJ2-1; 11 bases are shared with TRBD2. This CDR3 is built from 16 residues. With V trimmed by 2 bases and J by 7 bases, 8 bases remained unmatched. Looked up from germline, CDR1 is SGHRS and CDR2 is YFSETQ. The CDR3 DNA follows: TGCGCCAGCAGCTTCCCGGGACTAGCGGATGATAATGAGCAGTTCTTC. Protein product: CASSFPGLADDNEQFF.

This chain links TRBV19 with TRBJ2-1, with 12 bases fitting TRBD2. Germline trimming cut 4 bases from V and 6 bases from J; bases unmatched to any gene: 4. This CDR3 has 15 residues. The germline CDR1 and CDR2 sequences are LNHDA and SQIVND (reference sequence). In DNA form, the CDR3 reads TGTGCCAGTAGTACTCCTAGCGGGAGGGCCAATGAGCAGTTCTTC. It specifies CASSTPSGRANEQFF.

The chain carries TRBV6-2 or TRBV6-3 and TRBJ2-1; 14 bases map to TRBD2. CDR1 is MNHEY and CDR2 is SVGEGT in the germline V gene. V gave up 2 bases and J gave up 10 bases; unmatched junction bases: 10. CDR3 length: 17 residues. The CDR3 DNA reads as TGTGCCAGCAGTTACCCCTTTAGACTAGCGGGGGGGTGGGAGCAGTTCTTC. Its translation: CASSYPFRLAGGWEQFF.